Following are 7 T cell receptor beta chains from one sample sequenced in a study of blood T cell repertoires in COVID-19. Repertoires were generated with immunoSEQ multiplex PCR, while TCRdb's copy carries only in-frame clones and drops some. The table records about 110,000 clones, roughly 87% of them present only once. Input material: peripheral blood. The receptors come from a human donor in a cohort sampled during active COVID-19.

This sequence joins TRBV18 and TRBJ1-1, with TRBD1 as a possible D gene (5 bases). Trimming stripped 5 bases from V and 3 bases from J, with 13 bases between. The CDR3 runs 14 residues. The germline V gene has CDR1 KGHSH and CDR2 LQKENI. CDR3 bases: TGTGCCAGCTCATCGGCCCGGGGGGACACTGAAGCTTTCTTT. Translating gives CASSSARGDTEAFF.

The DNA of the CDR3 is TGTGCCAGTAGTTTGGACAGACCCACAGATACGCAGTATTTT. Encoded protein: CASSLDRPTDTQYF. The V call is TRBV19, the J call TRBJ2-3; D might be TRBD1 (6 bases). CDR1 is LNHDA and CDR2 is SQIVND in the germline V gene (reference sequence). CDR3 length: 14 amino acids. Trimming removed 5 bases from V and 2 bases from J, with 11 bases in between.

The V and J genes are TRBV6-2 or TRBV6-3 and TRBJ1-2; possible D gene TRBD1, 6 bases. The germline V gene has CDR1 MNHEY and CDR2 SVGEGT. CDR3 size: 14 residues. Trimming left V 8 bases short and J 4 bases short, with 17 bases between. The CDR3, as DNA: TGTGCCAGCGGCCCCTTCGGGGGGGCCTATGGCTACACCTTC. Its translation is CASGPFGGAYGYTF.

In this sample, this clone turned up once. The chain's CDR3 is CAAAGGGMQETQYF. In nucleotides, the CDR3 is TGTGCCGCAGCCGGCGGGGGCATGCAAGAGACCCAGTACTTC. V usage is TRBV7-2 and J usage is TRBJ2-5; a possible D gene is TRBD2 (7 bases). V was pared by 11 bases and J by 2 bases, with 18 bases between. The CDR3 length is 14 residues. Germline assignment: CDR1 SGHTA and CDR2 FQGNSA.

V usage is TRBV4-1 and J usage is TRBJ2-1; 11 bases match TRBD2. The CDR3 spans 17 residues. V trimming: 0 bases; J trimming: 6 bases; junction bases outside the gene matches: 7. The germline V gene has CDR1 MGHRA and CDR2 YSYEKL. Here the CDR3 reads CASSQEVAGGWVNEQFF. The CDR3 nucleotides read TGCGCCAGCAGCCAAGAGGTAGCGGGAGGGTGGGTCAATGAGCAGTTCTTC.

J is TRBJ1-5 and V is TRBV30; TRBD1 agrees at 7 bases. Losses at the gene ends were 6 bases for V and 4 bases for J; bases not matched to a gene: 9. The CDR3 is 14 amino acids. CDR1 is GTSNPN, CDR2 SVGIG, per germline (reference sequence). The CDR3 DNA is TGTGCCTGTGCCCCAGGGGGTTGGAATCAGCCCCAGCATTTT. Encoded protein: CACAPGGWNQPQHF.

The rearrangement uses TRBV3-1 (or the pseudogene TRBV3-2) and TRBJ2-5; D not resolved. From germline, CDR1 is LGHDT and CDR2 YNNKEL (reference sequence). CDR3 size: 13 residues. V lost 1 base to trimming and J lost 5 bases, with 8 bases between them. CDR3 in amino acids: CASSQGGRETQYF. The CDR3, as DNA: TGTGCCAGCAGCCAAGGCGGAAGGGAGACCCAGTACTTC.